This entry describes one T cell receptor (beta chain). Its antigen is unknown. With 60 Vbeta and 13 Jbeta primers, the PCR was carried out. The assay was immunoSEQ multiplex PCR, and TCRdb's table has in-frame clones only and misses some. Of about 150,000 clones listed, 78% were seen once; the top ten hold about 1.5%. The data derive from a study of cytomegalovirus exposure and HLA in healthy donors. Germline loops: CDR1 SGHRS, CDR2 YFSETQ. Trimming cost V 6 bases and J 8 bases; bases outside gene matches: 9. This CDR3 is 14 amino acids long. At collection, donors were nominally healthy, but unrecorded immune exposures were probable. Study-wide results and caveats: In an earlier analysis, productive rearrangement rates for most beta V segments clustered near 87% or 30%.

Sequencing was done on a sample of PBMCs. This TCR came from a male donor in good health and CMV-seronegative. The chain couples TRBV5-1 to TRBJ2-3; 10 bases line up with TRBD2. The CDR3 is CASTTLAGEGTQYF. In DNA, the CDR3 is TGCGCCAGCACCACTCTAGCGGGAGAGGGTACGCAGTATTTT.